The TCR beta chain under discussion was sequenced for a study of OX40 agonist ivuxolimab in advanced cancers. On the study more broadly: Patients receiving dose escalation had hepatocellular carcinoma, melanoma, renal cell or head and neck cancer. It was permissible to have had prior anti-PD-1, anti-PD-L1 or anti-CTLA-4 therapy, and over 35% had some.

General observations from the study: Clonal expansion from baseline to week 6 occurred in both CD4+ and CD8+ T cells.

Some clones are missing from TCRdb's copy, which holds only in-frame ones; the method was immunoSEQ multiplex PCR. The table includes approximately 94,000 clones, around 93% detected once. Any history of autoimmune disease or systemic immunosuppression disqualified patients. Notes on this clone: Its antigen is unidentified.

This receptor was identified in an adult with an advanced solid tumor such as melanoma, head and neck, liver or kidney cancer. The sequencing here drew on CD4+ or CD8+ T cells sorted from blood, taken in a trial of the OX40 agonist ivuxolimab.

CDR3 DNA sequence: TGTGCCAGCAGCTTCCGCGGGAGAATTTCGTCCGAGCAGTACTTC. This codes for CASSFRGRISSEQYF. The J gene is TRBJ2-7, the V gene TRBV11-3, with 7 positions matching TRBD2. The CDR3 is 15 amino acids. J gave up 6 bases and V 3 bases, and 11 bases lay outside the gene matches. Germline V gene data show CDR1 as SGHNT and CDR2 as YENEEA.